A single T cell receptor (beta chain) is shown here with its context. CDR1 and CDR2 from the germline V gene are SGHTA and FQGNSA. V lost 3 bases and J 7 bases, leaving 4 bases between the germline ends. The CDR3 is made up of 12 amino acids. Per the study methods: Reference gene primer amplification in the assay estimated nucleated cell counts. Assay: immunoSEQ multiplex PCR; the TCRdb copy retains only in-frame clones and omits some. V, J and clone size were drawn from that table, and D and trimming were deduced from the DNA. This table holds 250,000 to 300,000 clones, about 90% found once. The data are from a study of blood T cell repertoires in COVID-19. Study in general: The cDNA or gDNA used as material had been derived from T cells, B-cell-depleted T cells, or PBMCs.

Assignment of participants to cohorts was predicated upon participant-reported clinical history. The V and J genes are TRBV7-2 and TRBJ1-6; no definite D call. This receptor was obtained from a human donor in a cohort exposed to, infected with or recovered from COVID-19 (not recorded which). The donor label of this sample is uncertain. The sample taken for sequencing was PBMCs or T cells enriched from blood (not recorded which). Written as DNA, the CDR3 is TGTGCCAGCAGCTTCGCGAATTCACCCCTCCACTTT. Its protein is CASSFANSPLHF.